In its sample, the clone carrying this T cell receptor beta chain was seen a few times. As yet, its antigen is unknown. The sample is drawn from a study of blood T cells in healthy people across ages. Findings and limits, study-wide: Possibly confounding the expanded clonotype changes was the fact that donor CMV status was unknown. Naive and antigen-experienced cells could not be conclusively compared, given unsorted PBMCs. As age increased, TCR beta diversity per million T cells fell in a roughly linear fashion.

A sample-barcoded 5' primer and a J-beta primer mix were used in a second PCR of about 6 to 11 cycles. MiXCR was run by TCRdb on the 5' RACE reads, yielding one entry per CDR3 protein. This sample has nearly 800,000 distinct CDR3 sequences, with more than 20% found just once. The ends were cut back, 4 bases at V and 3 bases at J, with 4 bases in the middle. CDR3 length: 12 amino acids. Germline CDR1 is LNHNV and CDR2 is YYDKDF (reference sequence). The data also belong to a second study, concerning T cells of mothers and their children.

This receptor was obtained from a boy aged 5-17 years in good health. J is TRBJ1-5 and V is TRBV15, with D unclear. The specimen sequenced was blood. Here the CDR3 reads CATSTFNQPQHF. DNA of the CDR3: TGTGCCACCAGCACTTTCAATCAGCCCCAGCATTTT. Based on the CDR3 plus reference TRBV15 and TRBJ1-5, the full variable domain is DAMVIQNPRYQVTQFGKPVTLSCSQTLNHNVMYWYQQKSSQAPKLLFHYYDKDFNNEADTPDNFQSRRPNTSFCFLDIRSPGLGDTAMYLCATSTFNQPQHFGDGTRLSIL.